The T cell receptor beta chain under discussion was sequenced for a study of blood T cell repertoires in COVID-19. About the study: Donors in the United States, Italy and Spain gave samples during acute or convalescent COVID-19. T cells, B-cell-depleted T cells, or PBMCs provided the cDNA or gDNA that served as material.

Germline V gene data show CDR1 as SGHNT and CDR2 as YYREEE (reference sequence). The CDR3 has 14 amino acids. The ends were cut back, 1 base at V and 2 bases at J, with 10 bases in the middle. The authors' processing: Nucleated cell counts were estimated from reference gene primer amplification. Generated by immunoSEQ multiplex PCR, the TCRdb table keeps only in-frame clones and is missing some. V and J calls and clone size are as listed in that table; D and trimming were resolved from the DNA. The sample contains roughly 290,000 clones, around four fifths of which appear only once. V and J are TRBV5-4 and TRBJ2-7; TRBD2 is a possible D gene (5 bases). The TCR was taken from a woman aged 45-59 years with active or convalescent COVID-19. Sequencing was performed on peripheral blood. The chain's CDR3 is CASSLKLEPYEQYF. The CDR3 nucleotides read TGTGCCAGCAGCTTGAAACTAGAACCCTACGAGCAGTACTTC.